Detailed here is one T cell receptor beta chain. Its matching antigen is unknown. The germline V and J ends were trimmed by 6 bases and 3 bases, with 12 bases remaining between them. The V gene's germline CDR1 is MNHNY and CDR2 SVGAGI (reference sequence). CDR3 length equals 13 residues. This sample stems from a study of cytomegalovirus exposure and HLA in healthy donors. Here immunoSEQ multiplex PCR was the method, and the copy in TCRdb shows in-frame clones only, minus some. In the table there are some 170,000 clones, roughly 90% of which are singletons. Study-wide findings and caveats: CMV antigen specificity of a few CMV-associated chains was confirmed in vitro.

The sample was PBMCs. V is TRBV6-6 and J is TRBJ2-7; D might be TRBD2 (6 bases). The clonotype was recovered from a young man in good health and CMV-seropositive. As DNA, the CDR3 is TGTGCCAGCAGCCCGGGACTGAGCTACGAGCAGTACTTC. The encoded protein is CASSPGLSYEQYF.